Included here is one TCR beta chain sequence, with context. Its antigen is as yet unknown. The CDR3 has 13 residues. V gave up 3 bases and J gave up 2 bases, with 7 bases separating them. The sample is drawn from a study of T cell responses to AZD1222 COVID-19 vaccine. Study outcomes and limitations: Nearly half of spike-specific TCRs reportedly go after variant regions that carry no mutations. Repertoires in all cases were sampled only once the peak T cell response had passed. White British donors predominated, females outnumbered males, and clonal diversity was possibly underestimated.

Assay used: immunoSEQ multiplex PCR; TCRdb lists only in-frame clones, some missing. Counted here are about 130,000 clones, more than 90% occurring once; the ten biggest clones make up roughly 1%. Material: peripheral blood, obtained 28 days after the second AZD1222 dose. The chain uses TRBV12-3 or TRBV12-4 and TRBJ1-1; D gene unclear. The receptor was derived from an adult who received the AZD1222 COVID-19 vaccine. The CDR3 sequence: CASSFFRNTEAFF. The CDR3 DNA is TGTGCCAGCAGTTTCTTCCGTAACACTGAAGCTTTCTTT.